The 24 T cell receptor beta chains below all came from one sample that was sequenced in a study of blood T cell repertoires in COVID-19. Profiling relied on immunoSEQ multiplex PCR, and the TCRdb table lists in-frame clones only, not all of them. The table shows around 200,000 clones, with 90% occurring only once. The sample taken for sequencing was peripheral blood. These receptor sequences come from a middle-aged man with acute or convalescent COVID-19.

This clone came up once. The rearrangement joins TRBV27 to TRBJ2-6; 9 bases match TRBD1. Germline-derived CDR1 and CDR2 are MNHEY and SMNVEV (reference sequence). This CDR3 contains 17 residues. Trimming cost V 6 bases and J 4 bases; bases outside gene matches: 10. The CDR3: CASRRPGTGRGANVLTF. The CDR3 DNA reads TGTGCCAGCAGGCGTCCCGGGACAGGGAGAGGGGCCAACGTCCTGACTTTC.

The count of this clone is one. The chain couples TRBV19 to TRBJ2-3; TRBD2 agrees at 9 bases. The germline gives CDR1 LNHDA, CDR2 SQIVND (reference sequence). With V trimmed by 5 bases and J by 2 bases, 5 bases remained unmatched. This CDR3 region has 15 residues. The CDR3 DNA is TGTGCCAGTAGTCCCGGACTAGCGTACACAGATACGCAGTATTTT. This encodes CASSPGLAYTDTQYF.

This chain connects TRBV7-2 to TRBJ2-3, with a possible D match to TRBD1 (5 bases). Germline lookup yields CDR1 SGHTA and CDR2 FQGNSA. V lost 1 base to trimming and J lost 4 bases, with 9 bases between them. The CDR3 has 14 amino acids. The CDR3 bases are TGTGCCAGCAGCTTAGTAGGGGCCTCAGATACGCAGTATTTT. This encodes CASSLVGASDTQYF.

This chain connects TRBV24-1 to TRBJ1-1; TRBD1 matches 9 bases. The CDR3 runs to 13 residues. The V gene's germline CDR1 is KGHDR and CDR2 SFDVKD. V shed 7 bases and J 5 bases; nucleotides not matched to a gene: 4. The CDR3 loop is CATRQGAWTEAFF. CDR3 DNA: TGTGCCACCAGACAGGGGGCCTGGACTGAAGCTTTCTTT.

The chain couples TRBV28 to TRBJ1-2; TRBD1 aligns across 12 bases. The V segment lost 7 bases and the J segment 8 bases; nucleotides outside the gene matches: 11. Germline lookup yields CDR1 MDHEN and CDR2 SYDVKM. CDR3 length: 15 residues. The CDR3 nucleotides read TGTGCCAGCAACTTGCCGGGACAGGGGGCGCGCGGCTACACCTTC. Residues: CASNLPGQGARGYTF.

The rearrangement uses TRBV10-3 and TRBJ1-2; D is possibly TRBD1 (6 bases). CDR1 and CDR2 (germline): ENHRY, SYGVKD. The CDR3 has 13 residues. The V end was cut by 10 bases, the J end by 9 bases, with 21 bases between. The CDR3 DNA reads TGTGCCACCAGACCGTCAGGGGATACACGCTACACCTTC. Translation: CATRPSGDTRYTF.

The chain is built from TRBV7-9 and TRBJ2-2; no firm D call. Germline V gives CDR1 SEHNR, CDR2 FQNEAQ (reference sequence). The CDR3 spans 12 residues. The V end lost 2 bases, the J end lost 7 bases, and 5 bases lay between the germline ends. CDR3 nucleotides: TGTGCCAGCAGCTTATTCATCGGGGAGCTGTTTTTT. This gives the protein CASSLFIGELFF.

The rearrangement uses TRBV6-5 and TRBJ2-3; 9 bases are a match to TRBD2. J gave up 0 bases and V 4 bases, and 2 bases lay outside the gene matches. CDR3 length: 15 amino acids. Looked up from germline, CDR1 is MNHEY and CDR2 is SVGAGI. The CDR3 nucleotides are TGTGCCAGCAGTTCGACTAGCGGAAGCACAGATACGCAGTATTTT. Translating gives CASSSTSGSTDTQYF.

The gene calls are TRBV9 and TRBJ1-3; no clear D gene. Trimming removed 0 bases at V and 0 bases at J, with 7 bases between. This CDR3 comprises 15 residues. Germline CDR1 SGDLS, CDR2 YYNGEE. CDR3 loop: CASSVEGLSGNTIYF. The CDR3 bases are TGTGCCAGCAGCGTAGAAGGACTCTCTGGAAACACCATATATTTT.

The V and J genes are TRBV21-1 and TRBJ2-7; the table's D gene call, TRBD2, was not cross checked with the DNA. TRBV21-1 is annotated as a pseudogene. CDR3 length: 12 residues. CDR3: CATKRRGYEQYV. The CDR3 DNA reads TGTGCCACCAAGCGCCGGGGCTACGAGCAGTACGTC.

The V and J genes are TRBV30 and TRBJ1-2; D is unclear. CDR3 size: 11 residues. Trimming stripped 5 bases from V and 4 bases from J, with 8 bases between. CDR1 is GTSNPN and CDR2 is SVGIG in the germline V gene (reference sequence). CDR3 protein: CAWSGFYGYTF. Written as DNA, the CDR3 is TGTGCCTGGTCGGGGTTCTATGGCTACACCTTC.

This chain joins TRBV28 and TRBJ1-1; 7 bases are a match to TRBD1. The CDR3 is 11 amino acids. Per the germline V gene, CDR1 is MDHEN and CDR2 is SYDVKM. With V trimmed by 11 bases and J by 12 bases, 12 bases remained unmatched. The CDR3 is CASTETGRSFF. The CDR3 region has the DNA TGTGCCTCTACCGAGACAGGGCGGTCTTTCTTT.

This chain uses TRBV25-1 with TRBJ1-4; 7 bases are shared with TRBD1. CDR1 is MGHDK, CDR2 SYGVNS, per germline. The CDR3 contains 17 residues. With V trimmed by 1 base and J by 10 bases, 15 bases remained unmatched. This CDR3 is CASSESGGTGHDGKLFF. DNA of the CDR3: TGTGCCAGCAGTGAATCAGGGGGAACAGGGCACGATGGAAAACTGTTTTTT.

This clone was observed once. V gene TRBV7-9 combines with J gene TRBJ2-1; TRBD1 matches 10 bases. Trimming removed 2 bases from V and 4 bases from J; junction bases left unmatched: 11. CDR3 length equals 18 residues. Germline-derived CDR1 and CDR2 are SEHNR and FQNEAQ (reference sequence). The CDR3 loop reads CASSLSPDRGHSYNEQFF. The CDR3 DNA sequence: TGTGCCAGCAGCTTATCTCCCGACAGGGGGCATAGTTACAATGAGCAGTTCTTC.

This rearrangement joins TRBV7-2 to TRBJ1-6, with D tentatively TRBD1 (6 bases). With 5 bases removed from V and 8 bases from J, the gap between germline ends came to 10 bases. Per the germline V gene, CDR1 is SGHTA and CDR2 is FQGNSA. There are 13 residues in the CDR3. The CDR3, as DNA: TGTGCCAGCAGCGTAAAGGGGGATTCACCCCTCCACTTT. It is translated as CASSVKGDSPLHF.

This rearrangement joins TRBV28 to TRBJ1-2, with 8 bases fitting TRBD1. J was trimmed by 6 bases and V by 3 bases; bases with no gene match: 9. The CDR3 loop spans 15 amino acids. Germline V gene sequence: CDR1 MDHEN, CDR2 SYDVKM. The CDR3 region has the DNA TGTGCCAGCAGTTTTTCCCAGGGGGCGCTCGATGGCTACACCTTC. Translated, it gives CASSFSQGALDGYTF.

V gene TRBV28 combines with J gene TRBJ1-4, with D perhaps TRBD1 (6 bases). V shed 4 bases and J shed 0 bases, with 12 bases lying between them. Germline V gene sequence: CDR1 MDHEN, CDR2 SYDVKM. CDR3 length: 16 amino acids. This CDR3 is CASSSLTGPTNEKLFF. CDR3 bases: TGTGCCAGCAGTTCGTTAACAGGGCCAACTAATGAAAAACTGTTTTTT.

This clone was counted a few times. This chain joins TRBV9 and TRBJ2-7; 7 bases map to TRBD2. CDR1 is SGDLS, CDR2 YYNGEE, per germline. The CDR3 has 15 residues. Trimming cost V 0 bases and J 5 bases; bases outside gene matches: 8. The CDR3 loop is CASSVALGEGNEQYF. The CDR3 DNA reads as TGTGCCAGCAGCGTAGCCCTGGGGGAGGGGAACGAGCAGTACTTC.

This chain joins TRBV27 and TRBJ1-1; 9 nucleotides match TRBD1. There are 13 residues in the CDR3. The V and J ends lost 3 bases and 7 bases, in that order; junction bases with no gene match: 3. Germline V lookup: CDR1 MNHEY, CDR2 SMNVEV (reference sequence). The CDR3 reads CASSLGQGVEAFF. The CDR3 nucleotides read TGTGCCAGCAGTTTGGGACAGGGAGTTGAAGCTTTCTTT.

V usage is TRBV30 and J usage is TRBJ1-1, with D possibly matching TRBD1 (5 bases). With 4 bases removed from V and 1 base from J, the gap between germline ends came to 13 bases. The CDR3 sequence is 14 residues long. Germline lookup yields CDR1 GTSNPN and CDR2 SVGIG (reference sequence). The CDR3 reads CAWNGGWGNTEAFF. In nucleotides, the CDR3 is TGTGCCTGGAACGGGGGTTGGGGGAACACTGAAGCTTTCTTT.

The table lists this clone with a few counts. V gene TRBV28 combines with J gene TRBJ1-5, with TRBD1 matching over 7 bases. Germline-derived CDR1 and CDR2 are MDHEN and SYDVKM. V was pared by 5 bases and J by 0 bases, with 13 bases of the junction left unmatched. The CDR3 has 18 amino acids. Here the CDR3 reads CASSVDLETGYSNQPQHF. The CDR3, as DNA: TGTGCCAGCAGTGTCGATTTAGAGACAGGGTATAGCAATCAGCCCCAGCATTTT. The full variable domain, with the rest looked up from reference TRBV28 and TRBJ1-5, is DVKVTQSSRYLVKRTGEKVFLECVQDMDHENMFWYRQDPGLGLRLIYFSYDVKMKEKGDIPEGYSVSREKKERFSLILESASTNQTSMYLCASSVDLETGYSNQPQHFGDGTRLSIL.

At least ten counts were recorded for this clone. This chain joins TRBV12-3 or TRBV12-4 and TRBJ2-7; D is uncertain. The CDR3 runs to 13 residues. Trimming took 6 bases from V and 6 from J, leaving 15 bases between them. CDR3 protein: CASSLTMRSEQYV. CDR3 in DNA: TGTGCCAGCAGCCTCACCATGAGGTCCGAGCAGTACGTC.

The V and J genes are TRBV9 and TRBJ2-5; TRBD2 matches 10 bases. V shed 1 base and J 3 bases; nucleotides not matched to a gene: 6. Germline-derived CDR1 and CDR2 are SGDLS and YYNGEE. The CDR3 spans 16 residues. CDR3 DNA: TGTGCCAGCAGCGTATCGCTCGGACTAGCGGAAGAGACCCAGTACTTC. It codes for CASSVSLGLAEETQYF. The full variable domain, its missing parts supplied by reference TRBV9 and TRBJ2-5, is DSGVTQTPKHLITATGQRVTLRCSPRSGDLSVYWYQQSLDQGLQFLIQYYNGEERAKGNILERFSAQQFPDLHSELNLSSLELGDSALYFCASSVSLGLAEETQYFGPGTRLLVL.

The V gene is TRBV7-2, the J gene TRBJ1-1; TRBD1 matches 9 bases. Germline assignment: CDR1 SGHTA and CDR2 FQGNSA. The CDR3 covers 14 residues. J lost 5 bases, V lost 5 bases, and 6 bases had no gene match. The CDR3 sequence is CASSIGTGRTEAFF. CDR3 nucleotides: TGTGCCAGCAGCATTGGGACAGGGAGGACTGAAGCTTTCTTT.